These 13 T cell receptor beta chains share one sample of origin, sequenced in a study of CD8 T cells in cerebrospinal fluid in Alzheimer's disease. TCRdb re-called the 10x single-cell sequencing reads; every CDR3 protein appears as one record, without DNA. The record lists about 820 distinct CDR3 sequences, of which the ten most abundant hold about 17%. The sample was cerebrospinal fluid. These TCRs come from a human donor with Parkinson's disease.

Frequency places this clonotype as large (0.1 to 1%). The gene calls are TRBV7-9 and TRBJ2-3. CDR1 and CDR2 (germline): SEHNR, FQNEAQ (reference sequence). The CDR3 length is 13 residues. The chain's CDR3 is CASSLFGTDTQYF.

This clonotype registers large by frequency. The chain has TRBV29-1 and TRBJ2-7; TCRdb picks TRBD1, but there is no DNA to check that call. This CDR3 contains 14 residues. Germline lookup yields CDR1 SQVTM and CDR2 ANQGSEA. Here the CDR3 reads CSVEDGGSTYEQYF.

Frequency places this clonotype as medium-sized (0.01 to 0.1%). The chain links TRBV18 to TRBJ2-7; with no DNA, the TCRdb D assignment of TRBD1 cannot be verified. CDR3 length: 13 amino acids. Germline lookup yields CDR1 KGHSH and CDR2 LQKENI. The CDR3 here is CASSPTPRQEQYF.

This clonotype registers large (0.1 to 1%) by frequency. The CDR3 region is CASSFLAGGLYNEQFF. The genes are TRBV7-2 and TRBJ2-1; TCRdb's D call of TRBD2 is untestable without DNA. CDR1 and CDR2 (germline): SGHTA, FQGNSA. The CDR3 is made up of 16 amino acids.

Considering frequency, this clonotype is medium-sized. This chain connects TRBV19 to TRBJ2-7; TCRdb proposes TRBD1, but this gene call is untestable without DNA. The length of the CDR3 is 13 residues. Germline values: CDR1 LNHDA, CDR2 SQIVND (reference sequence). This CDR3 reads CASSMGRAFEQYF.

This clonotype shows up as medium-sized by frequency. V is TRBV11-2 and J is TRBJ2-7; without DNA, the TCRdb call of TRBD1 cannot be checked. Germline V lookup: CDR1 SGHAT, CDR2 FQNNGV. The CDR3 is made up of 17 amino acids. The CDR3 spells CASILPAWGQGTYEQYF.

This clonotype is medium-sized by frequency. The gene calls are TRBV27 and TRBJ1-5; TCRdb returns TRBD1, unconfirmable since there is no DNA. CDR1 is MNHEY, CDR2 SMNVEV, per germline (reference sequence). The CDR3 runs 16 residues. CDR3 region: CASGESGAPLNQPQHF.

Measured by frequency, this clonotype is medium-sized (0.01 to 0.1%). The J gene is TRBJ1-5, the V gene TRBV7-8. Germline loops: CDR1 SGHVS, CDR2 FQNEAQ. CDR3 length: 16 residues. Here the CDR3 reads CASSLSARRTNQPQHF.

Frequency places this clonotype as large (0.1 to 1%). The J gene is TRBJ2-1, the V gene TRBV7-9. Germline V gives CDR1 SEHNR, CDR2 FQNEAQ (reference sequence). The CDR3 totals 14 residues. The CDR3 protein is CASSLSGAFNEQFF.

In terms of frequency, this clonotype is medium-sized. The V call is TRBV11-3, the J call TRBJ1-1. Germline V lookup: CDR1 SGHNT, CDR2 YENEEA. This CDR3 has 13 residues. CDR3 residues: CASSLVVNTEAFF.

This clonotype registers large by frequency. CDR3 in amino acids: CASSYDASSYEQYF. This chain joins TRBV6-5 and TRBJ2-7. Germline loops: CDR1 MNHEY, CDR2 SVGAGI. This CDR3 is built from 14 residues.

This clonotype ranks as medium-sized in terms of frequency. V and J are TRBV7-2 and TRBJ1-1. CDR3 length equals 16 residues. Germline loops: CDR1 SGHTA, CDR2 FQGNSA. The chain's CDR3 is CASSLAQGGVNTEAFF.

Measured by frequency, this clonotype is large. This chain joins TRBV7-8 and TRBJ1-3. In germline, CDR1 is SGHVS, CDR2 FQNEAQ. The CDR3 extends over 14 amino acids. The CDR3: CASSLDSTGNTIYF. Drawing the rest from reference TRBV7-8 and TRBJ1-3, the complete variable domain is GAGVSQSPRYKVAKRGQDVALRCDPISGHVSLFWYQQALGQGPEFLTYFQNEAQLDKSGLPSDRFFAERPEGSVSTLKIQRTQQEDSAVYLCASSLDSTGNTIYFGEGSWLTVV.